This TCR beta chain was recorded in a study of beta chain features in type 1 diabetes. Reverse transcription of all isolated RNA meant that expressed TCRB transcripts were sequenced. The data were produced by immunoSEQ multiplex PCR, yet TCRdb's version contains in-frame clones alone and is incomplete. Of hundreds of thousands of clones in the sample, approximately 70% were seen once. General study results and limits: Here, the possible influence of HLA type (on TCRB rearrangement) remained unresolved. Relative to healthy donors, patients appeared to have naive, central memory and Treg TCRB repertoires that were more similar.

A single heparinised draw of about 100 mL on average was taken per donor. As to this clone: Its specificity is unknown.

This TCR was recovered from a man aged 30-40 years in good health. Material for sequencing was naive CD4+ T cells from blood.

Written as DNA, the CDR3 is TGTGCCATCAGTGAGGGGACAGGGTCCCGGGGCTACACCTTC. As protein: CAISEGTGSRGYTF. The chain recombines TRBV10-3 with TRBJ1-2, with 9 bases identical to TRBD1. This CDR3 contains 14 residues. V gave up 2 bases and J gave up 8 bases; unmatched junction bases: 6. Per germline, CDR1 ENHRY and CDR2 SYGVKD.